The next 20 T cell receptor beta chains were all read from a single sample in a study of immune evolution from preneoplasia to lung adenocarcinoma. Clones were read by immunoSEQ multiplex PCR, and TCRdb kept only the in-frame ones, dropping some. There are 6,000 to 6,500 clones in the sample; around 69% occur only once, and roughly 9.8% lies in the top ten. The sample comprised FFPE lung adenocarcinoma in situ tissue. Receptors originate from a donor aged 70 or older with lung adenocarcinoma.

This clone was counted only a few times. V is TRBV28 and J is TRBJ2-7; possible D gene TRBD2, 5 bases. V was clipped by 3 bases and J by 6 bases, with 15 bases between them. CDR1 and CDR2 (germline): MDHEN, SYDVKM. This CDR3 has 14 amino acids. The CDR3 bases are TGTGCCAGCAGTTTGGTGGAGGTTCAATCCGAGCAGTACTTC. Amino acid sequence: CASSLVEVQSEQYF.

This clone appeared a few times. V is TRBV11-3 and J is TRBJ2-5, with D uncertain. Trimming took 6 bases from V and 5 from J, leaving 19 bases between them. The CDR3 loop spans 15 amino acids. Germline V gene data show CDR1 as SGHNT and CDR2 as YENEEA. The CDR3 is CASRLDRGPWETQYF. The CDR3 region has the DNA TGTGCCAGCAGACTCGACCGAGGTCCATGGGAGACCCAGTACTTC.

The chain joins TRBV7-9 to TRBJ1-4; no clear D gene. The germline V and J ends were trimmed by 5 bases and 1 base, with 11 bases remaining between them. This CDR3 contains 15 residues. Germline V gene sequence: CDR1 SEHNR, CDR2 FQNEAQ (reference sequence). In DNA form, the CDR3 reads TGTGCCAGCAGCCGGGCCGGGGTAACTAATGAAAAACTGTTTTTT. Its protein product is CASSRAGVTNEKLFF.

This clone was seen a handful of times. This chain uses TRBV15 with TRBJ1-5, with a tentative D call TRBD1 (5 bases). This CDR3 has 16 amino acids. Germline V gene lookup returns CDR1 LNHNV and CDR2 YYDKDF (reference sequence). Trimming removed 1 base at V and 7 bases at J, with 17 bases between. The CDR3: CATSRGTGPPNQPQHF. The CDR3 region has the DNA TGTGCCACCAGCAGAGGTACAGGACCCCCTAACCAGCCCCAGCATTTT.

The chain joins TRBV10-3 to TRBJ2-3; tentatively, D is TRBD1 or TRBD2 (5 bases each). Trimming took 3 bases from V and 2 from J, leaving 12 bases between them. In germline, CDR1 is ENHRY, CDR2 SYGVKD. The CDR3 has 15 amino acids. CDR3 DNA: TGTGCCATCAGTGAAGAGGGGAACGACACAGATACGCAGTATTTT. Translation: CAISEEGNDTDTQYF.

The chain recombines TRBV27 with TRBJ2-7; D remains unclear. The germline CDR1 and CDR2 sequences are MNHEY and SMNVEV (reference sequence). CDR3 length: 14 residues. Between the trimmed V and J ends, which lost 4 bases and 2 bases, there was a span of 12 bases. For the CDR3, the DNA is TGTGCCAGCAGTTCCCACCTCATTACCTACGAGCAGTACTTC. Amino acids: CASSSHLITYEQYF.

This clone is a singleton in its sample. The chain has TRBV2 and TRBJ2-7, with TRBD1 identical over 9 bases. This CDR3 is 12 amino acids long. Germline values: CDR1 SNHLY, CDR2 FYNNEI. The trim removed 11 bases at V and 5 bases at J, leaving 7 bases unmatched. In nucleotides, the CDR3 is TGTGCCGGACAAGGACAGGGGAACGAGCAGTACTTC. This translates into CAGQGQGNEQYF.

The rearrangement links TRBV6-5 to TRBJ2-2; 10 positions match TRBD2. CDR3 length: 16 residues. The germline V gene encodes CDR1 MNHEY and CDR2 SVGAGI. Unmatched junction bases numbered 4, after V lost 4 bases and J lost 2 bases. The CDR3 DNA follows: TGTGCCAGCAGTTCAGCGGGGGGGTTTAACACCGGGGAGCTGTTTTTT. It yields the protein CASSSAGGFNTGELFF.

A word on this clone: One end of the junction varies from germline; a read error may be responsible. This chain links TRBV6-4 with TRBJ2-3; D unclear. CDR1 is MRHNA, CDR2 SNTAGT, per germline. The CDR3 totals 14 residues. DNA for the CDR3: TGTGCCAGCAGTTACTCTTCCGCCACAGATACGCAGTATTTT. Protein: CASSYSSATDTQYF.

This clone occurred a few times. The junction and the germline gene differ at one end; a read error may be behind it. J is TRBJ2-3 and V is TRBV28; D is unclear. The CDR3 runs to 11 residues. Germline assignment: CDR1 MDHEN and CDR2 SYDVKM. CDR3 coding DNA: TGTGCCGGCAGTTTCCCAGATACGCAGTATTTT. Translation: CAGSFPDTQYF.

Only a few counts were recorded for this clone. The V and J genes are TRBV18 and TRBJ1-1, with D possibly matching TRBD1 (5 bases). The CDR3 sequence is 14 residues long. Per the germline V gene, CDR1 is KGHSH and CDR2 is LQKENI. The ends were cut back, 4 bases at V and 3 bases at J, with 12 bases in the middle. The CDR3 DNA reads as TGTGCCAGCTCACGAGCGCGGGACTACACTGAAGCTTTCTTT. It yields the protein CASSRARDYTEAFF.

The chain employs TRBV11-1 and TRBJ2-7, with no clear D. Germline loops: CDR1 SGHAT, CDR2 FQDESV (reference sequence). Trimming left V 5 bases short and J 5 bases short, with 13 bases between. CDR3 length: 13 amino acids. CDR3 in DNA: TGTGCCAGCAGCCCCCACCTAGGCGACGAGCAGTACTTC. Protein: CASSPHLGDEQYF.

The J gene is TRBJ1-2, the V gene TRBV28; 9 nucleotides line up with TRBD1. Germline CDR1 reads MDHEN; CDR2 reads SYDVKM. Unmatched junction bases numbered 8, after V lost 6 bases and J lost 6 bases. The CDR3 runs to 14 residues. The CDR3 loop reads CASREGQGYDGYTF. CDR3 nucleotide sequence: TGTGCCAGCAGAGAAGGACAGGGGTACGATGGCTACACCTTC.

The CDR3 spells CASSPATDSPLHF. The CDR3, as DNA: TGTGCCAGCTCCCCGGCAACGGATTCACCCCTCCACTTT. This chain connects TRBV18 to TRBJ1-6; D uncertain. The CDR3 length is 13 residues. The germline V gene has CDR1 KGHSH and CDR2 LQKENI. Trimming removed 6 bases at V and 8 bases at J, with 11 bases between.

This clone was seen more than once but under ten times. The chain has TRBV19 and TRBJ1-3; D uncertain. The germline CDR1 and CDR2 sequences are LNHDA and SQIVND (reference sequence). The length of the CDR3 is 13 residues. V was clipped by 7 bases and J by 0 bases, with 7 bases between them. In DNA, the CDR3 is TGTGCCAGTAAAAAGACCTCTGGAAACACCATATATTTT. Protein sequence: CASKKTSGNTIYF.

V and J are TRBV2 and TRBJ2-3; TRBD2 matches at 10 bases. This CDR3 contains 15 residues. The germline gives CDR1 SNHLY, CDR2 FYNNEI. J was trimmed by 2 bases and V by 4 bases; bases with no gene match: 3. Here the CDR3 reads CASSATSGSTDTQYF. In nucleotides, the CDR3 is TGTGCCAGCAGTGCGACTAGCGGGTCCACAGATACGCAGTATTTT.

A single count supports this clone. The chain recombines TRBV29-1 with TRBJ2-1; 12 bases agree with TRBD2. The CDR3 loop spans 17 amino acids. Losses at the gene ends were 5 bases for V and 0 bases for J; bases not matched to a gene: 8. Germline V lookup: CDR1 SQVTM, CDR2 ANQGSEA. CDR3 in DNA: TGCAGCGTTAGACTAGCGGGGGCCACGAGCTCCTACAATGAGCAGTTCTTC. It is translated as CSVRLAGATSSYNEQFF.

About this clone: This may come from a read error, since a much larger clone is one base off. This chain links TRBV27 with TRBJ1-4; D might be TRBD1 (5 bases). This CDR3 comprises 16 residues. V lost 1 base and J 7 bases, leaving 16 bases between the germline ends. Germline V gene data show CDR1 as MNHEY and CDR2 as SMNVEV (reference sequence). The CDR3 DNA follows: TGTGCCAGCAGTTTATTGTATGGGACCTCGGGTGAAAAACTGTTTTTT. Protein product: CASSLLYGTSGEKLFF.

The genes are TRBV5-5 and TRBJ2-1; 8 positions agree with TRBD2. Trimming removed 4 bases from V and 5 bases from J; junction bases left unmatched: 5. Germline CDR1 and CDR2: SGHKS and YYEKEE (reference sequence). The CDR3 totals 14 residues. CDR3 coding DNA: TGTGCCAGCAGCCTTAGCGGGACAAACAATGAGCAGTTCTTC. It yields the protein CASSLSGTNNEQFF.

V is TRBV2 and J is TRBJ2-7, with a possible D match to TRBD1 (6 bases). Germline CDR1 SNHLY, CDR2 FYNNEI. The CDR3 sequence is 14 residues long. Between the trimmed V and J ends, which lost 5 bases and 0 bases, there was a span of 11 bases. The CDR3 nucleotides read TGTGCCAGCAGTATTAGAGGGGGCTCCTACGAGCAGTACTTC. Amino acid sequence: CASSIRGGSYEQYF. Using reference TRBV2 and TRBJ2-7 for the parts outside the CDR3, the full variable domain is EPEVTQTPSHQVTQMGQEVILRCVPISNHLYFYWYRQILGQKVEFLVSFYNNEISEKSEIFDDQFSVERPDGSNFTLKIRSTKLEDSAMYFCASSIRGGSYEQYFGPGTRLTVT.